The sequence of this T cell receptor (beta chain) was determined in a study of T cell changes during pregnancy in multiple sclerosis. TCRdb keeps only in-frame clones here, not all; method: immunoSEQ multiplex PCR. The sample lists roughly 40,000 clones, roughly nine tenths occurring once. This CDR3 spans 14 amino acids. The junction had 11 bases not matched to a gene; V was cut back by 6 bases and J by 9 bases. Germline V lookup: CDR1 SGHTA, CDR2 FQGNSA. The rearrangement joins TRBV7-2 to TRBJ2-7, with 10 bases aligning to TRBD1. The receptor comes from a female donor with multiple sclerosis, enrolled in a pregnancy study. The starting material was peripheral blood, obtained before pregnancy. The CDR3 reads CASRTGGRESPQYF. For the CDR3, the DNA is TGTGCCAGCAGGACAGGGGGCAGGGAATCACCGCAGTACTTC.